This TCR beta chain comes out of a study of T cell repertoires in cytomegalovirus infection. General observations from the study: In two of eight donors, the top clonotype was HLA-C-restricted CMV-specific.

Trimming cost V 2 bases and J 1 base; bases outside gene matches: 0. The CDR3 covers 15 residues. CDR1 and CDR2 (germline): MNHEY, SVGAGI. TCRdb re-called the reads with MiXCR, one entry per CDR3 protein. The profile shows roughly 200,000 distinct CDR3 sequences, roughly a sixth of them singletons. This clonotype was seen only a few times. Its antigen is not identified. Material for sequencing was CD8+ T cells from PBMCs. The origin of this receptor is a human donor in good health (CMV status not recorded). Some clones in this sample may be carry-over from other donors' samples. The chain employs TRBV6-5 and TRBJ2-5; the match to TRBD2 covers 11 bases. The CDR3: CASSYLAGGQETQYF. The CDR3 DNA reads as TGTGCCAGCAGTTACCTAGCGGGGGGCCAAGAGACCCAGTACTTC.